The following is a TCR beta chain sequence with its context. Its target is unknown. The assay was immunoSEQ multiplex PCR, and TCRdb's table has in-frame clones only and misses some. The table lists about 66,000 clones, around 80% of them singletons. The entry originates in a study of vaccination effects on CD4 cells after COVID-19. Following an approximately 11-day culture, CD4+ T cells were purified. Participants got two doses of BNT162b2 or mRNA-1273 vaccine. From germline, CDR1 is SGHNT and CDR2 YYREEE (reference sequence). The trim removed 2 bases at V and 6 bases at J, leaving 4 bases unmatched. This CDR3 contains 14 residues.

This specimen consisted of CD4+ T cells from PBMCs cultured without peptide, obtained after COVID-19 vaccination. The V gene is TRBV5-4, the J gene TRBJ1-4; 7 bases fit TRBD1. The clonotype originates from a human donor who received a COVID-19 vaccine. This CDR3 is CASSLKGAHEKLFF. CDR3 nucleotide sequence: TGTGCCAGCAGCTTAAAGGGGGCGCATGAAAAACTGTTTTTT.